Listed below are T cell receptor beta chains from one sample, sequenced in a study of siplizumab effects on memory and regulatory T cells. TCRdb's table, derived via immunoSEQ multiplex PCR, lists solely in-frame clones and lacks some. The repertoire holds more than 85,000 clones, with just over 90% as singletons. Sequenced sample: Tregs sorted from blood. These receptor sequences come from a human donor in good health. Both conserved end residues are part of each CDR3. The D gene is left open where the match is weak. Some rows have no size entry. The others give once, few or many, or a class for an expanded clone.

D gene: NA; V gene: TRBV6-6; J gene: TRBJ2-3; clone size: NA; CDR3 DNA: TGTGCCAGCAAACCAGGTGACAGACGGAGGGGAGATACGCAGTATTTT; CDR3 protein: CASKPGDRRRGDTQYF
D gene: TRBD2; V gene: TRBV5-6; J gene: TRBJ2-7; clone size: NA; CDR3 DNA: TGTGCCAGCAGCTCCTGGGGACTAGCGGGGGGGTACGAGCAGTACTTC; CDR3 protein: CASSSWGLAGGYEQYF
D gene: NA; V gene: TRBV5-1; J gene: TRBJ2-5; clone size: few; CDR3 DNA: TGCGCCAGCAGCGGCGGCGGGGAAGAGACCCAGTACTTC; CDR3 protein: CASSGGGEETQYF
D gene: NA; V gene: TRBV21-1; J gene: TRBJ1-2; clone size: NA; CDR3 DNA: TGTGCCAGCAGCAAAGAGGCGACAGCTTATGGCTACACCTTC; CDR3 protein: CASSKEATAYGYTF
D gene: TRBD2; V gene: TRBV5-1; J gene: TRBJ2-1; clone size: NA; CDR3 DNA: TGCGCCAGCAGCTTGGCGGGACTAGCAAGCACCTACAATGAGCAGTTCTTC; CDR3 protein: CASSLAGLASTYNEQFF
D gene: TRBD2; V gene: TRBV6-6; J gene: TRBJ2-3; clone size: NA; CDR3 DNA: TGTGCCAGCCGCAGCGGGGGGGCCGGTACAGATACGCAGTATTTT; CDR3 protein: CASRSGGAGTDTQYF
D gene: TRBD2; V gene: TRBV6-6; J gene: TRBJ2-7; clone size: NA; CDR3 DNA: TGTGCCAGCAGCCCTTCTTGGGGGGGGGACGAGCAGTACTTC; CDR3 protein: CASSPSWGGDEQYF
D gene: TRBD2; V gene: TRBV27; J gene: TRBJ2-1; clone size: NA; CDR3 DNA: TGTGCCAGCAGACCCCCGGGACTAGCGGCCTACAATGAGCAGTTCTTC; CDR3 protein: CASRPPGLAAYNEQFF
D gene: TRBD1; V gene: TRBV11-2; J gene: TRBJ2-3; clone size: NA; CDR3 DNA: TGTGCCAGCAGCATCGGGACAGGGCTTTTTACGCAGTATTTT; CDR3 protein: CASSIGTGLFTQYF
D gene: TRBD1; V gene: TRBV10-1; J gene: TRBJ2-7; clone size: once; CDR3 DNA: TGCGCCAGCAGTGAGTCGCGGGACAGGGTTGGGGAGCAGTACTTC; CDR3 protein: CASSESRDRVGEQYF
D gene: TRBD1; V gene: TRBV6-5; J gene: TRBJ2-5; clone size: once; CDR3 DNA: TGTGCCAGCAAGGACAGGGCAGAGACCCAGTACTTC; CDR3 protein: CASKDRAETQYF
D gene: TRBD1; V gene: TRBV19; J gene: TRBJ1-1; clone size: NA; CDR3 DNA: TGTGCCAGTAGCAGGGGGGGCGAAGCTTTCTTT; CDR3 protein: CASSRGGEAFF
D gene: NA; V gene: TRBV5-1; J gene: TRBJ1-2; clone size: NA; CDR3 DNA: TGCGCCAGCAGCTTCGGGGGGACCACTAACTATGGCTACACCTTC; CDR3 protein: CASSFGGTTNYGYTF
D gene: NA; V gene: TRBV6-5; J gene: TRBJ1-1; clone size: NA; CDR3 DNA: TGTGCCAGCAGTTACCCTTGGGGGGGCGGGCACACTGAAGCTTTCTTT; CDR3 protein: CASSYPWGGGHTEAFF
D gene: TRBD2; V gene: TRBV7-2; J gene: TRBJ2-7; clone size: NA; CDR3 DNA: TGTGCCAGCGGGGTTTTAGCGGGCAACGAGCAGTACTTC; CDR3 protein: CASGVLAGNEQYF
D gene: NA; V gene: TRBV20-1; J gene: TRBJ1-4; clone size: NA; CDR3 DNA: TGCAGTGCGTCCTCAGGTGAAAAACTGTTTTTT; CDR3 protein: CSASSGEKLFF
D gene: NA; V gene: TRBV5-6; J gene: TRBJ1-6; clone size: NA; CDR3 DNA: TGTGCCAGCAGCTTGGATCAGGGTTTTGGATCACCCCTCCACTTT; CDR3 protein: CASSLDQGFGSPLHF
D gene: NA; V gene: TRBV11-3; J gene: TRBJ2-7; clone size: NA; CDR3 DNA: TGTGCCAGCAGCTTACAATCGGGTTGGGTTCGAGGCGAGCAGTACTTC; CDR3 protein: CASSLQSGWVRGEQYF
D gene: TRBD1; V gene: TRBV5-1; J gene: TRBJ1-1; clone size: NA; CDR3 DNA: TGCGCCAGCAGCCTCGACAGGGACACTGAAGCTTTCTTT; CDR3 protein: CASSLDRDTEAFF
D gene: NA; V gene: TRBV7-3; J gene: TRBJ1-1; clone size: NA; CDR3 DNA: TGTGCCAGCAGCTTAATTGGTGGCACTGAAGCTTTCTTT; CDR3 protein: CASSLIGGTEAFF
D gene: NA; V gene: TRBV7-9; J gene: TRBJ2-7; clone size: NA; CDR3 DNA: TGTGCCAGCAGCTTAGGAGGGATTAGACCCTACGAGCAGTACTTC; CDR3 protein: CASSLGGIRPYEQYF
D gene: NA; V gene: TRBV7-7; J gene: TRBJ2-1; clone size: NA; CDR3 DNA: TGTGCCAGCAGCCTCGGGGGAGTCTTCGATGAGCAGTTCTTC; CDR3 protein: CASSLGGVFDEQFF
D gene: NA; V gene: TRBV7-2; J gene: TRBJ1-2; clone size: NA; CDR3 DNA: TGTGCCAGCAGCTTTCCACGGCAGGGATATGGCTACACCTTC; CDR3 protein: CASSFPRQGYGYTF
D gene: TRBD1; V gene: TRBV19; J gene: TRBJ2-7; clone size: NA; CDR3 DNA: TGTGCCAGTAGTTCCGGGACAGTTTACGAGCAGTACTTC; CDR3 protein: CASSSGTVYEQYF
D gene: NA; V gene: TRBV19; J gene: TRBJ1-2; clone size: NA; CDR3 DNA: TGTGCCAGTTATCGGCAAAACTATGGCTACACCTTC; CDR3 protein: CASYRQNYGYTF
D gene: NA; V gene: TRBV10-3; J gene: TRBJ2-3; clone size: NA; CDR3 DNA: TGTGCCATCAGTGCTTTCGGAAACAGCAGCACAGATACGCAGTATTTT; CDR3 protein: CAISAFGNSSTDTQYF
D gene: TRBD2; V gene: TRBV30; J gene: TRBJ2-3; clone size: NA; CDR3 DNA: TGTGCCTGGAGTGTAGCGGGAGGCACAGATACGCAGTATTTT; CDR3 protein: CAWSVAGGTDTQYF